The present T cell receptor beta chain was sequenced within a study of cytomegalovirus exposure and HLA in healthy donors. Study observations and caveats: Later analysis suggested most CMV-associated TCR beta chains were HLA-restricted. Rarity characterized most TCR sequences, yet some public TCRs appeared in many donors. One later analysis reportedly identified an Asian-associated ancestry cluster that showed fewer N-insertions than the approximately 600-donor mean. The authors assumed roughly uniform sequencing depth across donors for presence/absence analyses.

The PCR made use of 60 Vbeta and 13 Jbeta primers. Assay: immunoSEQ multiplex PCR; the TCRdb copy retains only in-frame clones and omits some. The sample records approximately 150,000 clones, 78% being singletons. Note on this clone: Its specificity is unknown.

The CDR3 spans 16 residues. With 1 base removed from V and 5 bases from J, the gap between germline ends came to 17 bases. Germline V gene data show CDR1 as SNHLY and CDR2 as FYNNEI. Sequencing input: PBMCs. The chain has TRBV2 and TRBJ1-2; no clear D gene. The receptor was derived from a female donor in good health and CMV-seronegative. CDR3 bases: TGTGCCAGCAGTGAAGTCCTTATCGGTGACAAATATGGCTACACCTTC. This encodes CASSEVLIGDKYGYTF.